The source of this T cell receptor beta chain is a study of Graves' ophthalmopathy and Graves' hyperthyroidism. Amplifying from RNA transcripts, the study obtained TCR beta CDR3 regions. RT-PCR with HTBI primers came first, then second-round multiplex PCR. Each CDR3 protein gets one entry after TCRdb re-called the multiplex PCR reads with MiXCR. The data contain about 400,000 distinct CDR3 sequences, around 21% of them singletons. V lost 4 bases and J lost 5; bases outside the gene matches: 6. Germline V CDR1 and CDR2: SGDLS, YYNGEE. The CDR3 is 14 residues long. This clonotype appeared many times. Sequencing was done on a sample of peripheral blood. The V call is TRBV9, the J call TRBJ2-5; 9 bases line up with TRBD2. This TCR was sampled from a woman between 18 and 30 years old with stable Graves' hyperthyroidism. The CDR3 region is CASSPAGGRETQYF. CDR3 DNA: TGTGCCAGCAGCCCCGCGGGAGGGCGGGAGACCCAGTACTTC.